Here is one TCR beta chain with its context. This entry is derived from a study of cytomegalovirus exposure and HLA in healthy donors. Primers for the PCR totalled 60 Vbeta and 13 Jbeta. This table comes from immunoSEQ multiplex PCR, and its TCRdb copy is limited to in-frame clones, with some not included. The sample contains fewer than 150,000 clones, approximately 70% of which appear only once. The germline V gene encodes CDR1 MNHEY and CDR2 SVGAGI. The CDR3 has 12 residues. V was clipped by 3 bases and J by 5 bases, with 7 bases between them. This chain uses TRBV6-5 with TRBJ2-5; D gene unclear. The source is a woman aged 30 to 39 in good health and CMV-seronegative. The sequenced sample consisted of PBMCs. The CDR3 region is CASSYAGETQYF. The CDR3 DNA sequence: TGTGCCAGCAGTTATGCCGGGGAGACCCAGTACTTC.